The 4 T cell receptor beta chains listed next were all sequenced from one sample in a study of T cells in Graves' hyperthyroidism and ophthalmopathy. RNA transcripts were the template for amplifying TCR beta CDR3 regions. TCR CDR3 underwent first-round RT-PCR with the HTBI primer set. TCRdb re-analysed the multiplex PCR reads in MiXCR, keeping a single row per CDR3 protein. The sample records roughly 840,000 distinct CDR3 sequences, around 39% being singletons. Source material: blood. Receptors originate from a man between 18 and 29 years old with Graves' hyperthyroidism.

The chain uses TRBV20-1 and TRBJ2-5; D unclear. Germline assignment: CDR1 DFQATT and CDR2 SNEGSKA (reference sequence). Deletions cut 6 bases from V and 0 bases from J, with 14 bases between. The CDR3 length is 14 residues. The CDR3 nucleotides read TGCAGTGCCTCCAGATACCTGTACCAAGAGACCCAGTACTTC. Protein product: CSASRYLYQETQYF.

Only a few counts were recorded for this clonotype. The V and J genes are TRBV7-2 and TRBJ2-7; D possibly uses TRBD1 or TRBD2 (5 bases each). V was pared by 6 bases and J by 1 base, with 16 bases between. CDR1 and CDR2 (germline): SGHTA, FQGNSA. The CDR3 has 15 residues. The CDR3, as DNA: TGTGCCAGCAGTCCCGGGGACGCGAAATCCTACGAGCAGTACTTC. It encodes CASSPGDAKSYEQYF.

This clonotype was found many times. V is TRBV15 and J is TRBJ2-5; D remains unclear. Trimming stripped 0 bases from V and 4 bases from J, with 9 bases between. CDR1 is LNHNV, CDR2 YYDKDF, per germline (reference sequence). The CDR3 spans 14 residues. Written as DNA, the CDR3 is TGTGCCACCAGCAGAGACCCTTTAGTAGAGACCCAGTACTTC. Its protein product is CATSRDPLVETQYF.

J is TRBJ2-7 and V is TRBV2, with D tentatively TRBD2 (6 bases). V was shortened by 1 base and J by 1 base, with 8 bases between the two germline ends. There are 14 residues in the CDR3. Germline V CDR1 and CDR2: SNHLY, FYNNEI. Written as DNA, the CDR3 is TGTGCCAGCAGTGAAGAGGGGAGGTCCTACGAGCAGTACTTC. Protein sequence: CASSEEGRSYEQYF.